These 22 T cell receptor beta chains originate from one sample sequenced in a study of cytomegalovirus exposure and HLA in healthy donors. PCR involved 60 Vbeta and 13 Jbeta primers. Repertoires were generated with immunoSEQ multiplex PCR, while TCRdb's copy carries only in-frame clones and drops some. The profile shows approximately 100,000 clones, about four fifths of them singletons. Input material: PBMCs. Receptor source: a man aged 18 to 30 in good health and CMV-seropositive.

This sequence joins TRBV5-1 and TRBJ2-1; 7 nucleotides line up with TRBD2. CDR3 size: 14 residues. V lost 2 bases and J lost 8; bases outside the gene matches: 7. Germline V gene lookup returns CDR1 SGHRS and CDR2 YFSETQ. This CDR3 is CASSLGLVSDEQFF. DNA of the CDR3: TGCGCCAGCAGCTTAGGACTAGTTTCGGATGAGCAGTTCTTC.

This clone is a singleton in its sample. The chain recombines TRBV5-1 with TRBJ1-2, with D maybe TRBD1 (6 bases). Per the germline V gene, CDR1 is SGHRS and CDR2 is YFSETQ. The CDR3 sequence is 13 residues long. V gave up 4 bases and J gave up 7 bases, with 14 bases separating them. The CDR3 loop is CASSPGGGGGYTF. In DNA form, the CDR3 reads TGCGCCAGCAGCCCCGGAGGGGGGGGTGGCTACACCTTC.

This clone occurred a few times. The chain has TRBV19 and TRBJ2-1, with unresolved D. With 7 bases removed from V and 7 bases from J, the gap between germline ends came to 11 bases. The CDR3 has 12 residues. The germline V gene encodes CDR1 LNHDA and CDR2 SQIVND (reference sequence). DNA for the CDR3: TGTGCCAGTAAGACTTTGGGTAATGAGCAGTTCTTC. It specifies CASKTLGNEQFF. The full variable domain, with the rest looked up from reference TRBV19 and TRBJ2-1, is DGGITQSPKYLFRKEGQNVTLSCEQNLNHDAMYWYRQDPGQGLRLIYYSQIVNDFQKGDIAEGYSVSREKKESFPLTVTSAQKNPTAFYLCASKTLGNEQFFGPGTRLTVL.

This clone was found once. This chain uses TRBV7-8 with TRBJ1-4; weak D call: TRBD1 (5 bases). Between the trimmed V and J ends, which lost 1 base and 7 bases, there was a span of 16 bases. This CDR3 is 16 amino acids long. CDR1 is SGHVS and CDR2 is FQNEAQ in the germline V gene. CDR3 DNA sequence: TGTGCCAGCAGCTTAGTCACGCGGGGGAAAAGTGAAAAACTGTTTTTT. Protein product: CASSLVTRGKSEKLFF.

The chain is built from TRBV6-4 and TRBJ2-6; D unresolved. Germline values: CDR1 MRHNA, CDR2 SNTAGT. The CDR3 is 13 residues long. Trimming stripped 6 bases from V and 0 bases from J, with 3 bases between. Written as DNA, the CDR3 is TGTGCCAGCAGCCGCTCTGGGGCCAACGTCCTGACTTTC. Translation: CASSRSGANVLTF.

This clone was counted once. This chain links TRBV9 with TRBJ2-7; 9 nucleotides align to TRBD1. J was trimmed by 4 bases and V by 3 bases; bases with no gene match: 14. The CDR3 is made up of 17 amino acids. In germline, CDR1 is SGDLS, CDR2 YYNGEE. This CDR3 is CASSAHRPGQGSYEQYF. DNA for the CDR3: TGTGCCAGCAGCGCGCACCGGCCGGGACAGGGTTCTTACGAGCAGTACTTC.

This sequence joins TRBV30 and TRBJ1-1; a possible D gene is TRBD1 (5 bases). Trimming cost V 0 bases and J 5 bases, with 7 bases left between them. This CDR3 spans 12 amino acids. Germline CDR1 reads GTSNPN; CDR2 reads SVGIG (reference sequence). The CDR3 nucleotides read TGTGCCTGGAGTGTGGGGCCTACTGAAGCTTTCTTT. Residues: CAWSVGPTEAFF.

The chain joins TRBV28 to TRBJ2-2; a weak D match, TRBD2 (6 bases). Trimming pared 4 bases from V and 2 bases from J, leaving 14 bases between. From germline, CDR1 is MDHEN and CDR2 SYDVKM. The CDR3 is 16 amino acids. CDR3 sequence (DNA): TGTGCCAGCAGTTCCCCCGGGACTTCTAACACCGGGGAGCTGTTTTTT. Translating gives CASSSPGTSNTGELFF. Drawing the rest from reference TRBV28 and TRBJ2-2, the complete variable domain is DVKVTQSSRYLVKRTGEKVFLECVQDMDHENMFWYRQDPGLGLRLIYFSYDVKMKEKGDIPEGYSVSREKKERFSLILESASTNQTSMYLCASSSPGTSNTGELFFGEGSRLTVL.

This chain links TRBV5-1 with TRBJ2-1; the match to TRBD2 covers 11 bases. This CDR3 has 15 residues. With 4 bases clipped from V and 9 bases from J, the junction kept 9 bases outside the gene matches. Germline CDR1 SGHRS, CDR2 YFSETQ. CDR3 DNA sequence: TGCGCCAGCAGCGTGGTAGCGGGGGGGTCCGGTGAGCAGTTCTTC. Amino acids: CASSVVAGGSGEQFF. The full variable domain, its missing parts supplied by reference TRBV5-1 and TRBJ2-1, is KAGVTQTPRYLIKTRGQQVTLSCSPISGHRSVSWYQQTPGQGLQFLFEYFSETQRNKGNFPGRFSGRQFSNSRSEMNVSTLELGDSALYLCASSVVAGGSGEQFFGPGTRLTVL.

This clone was counted a single time. This chain connects TRBV7-9 to TRBJ1-4; D is possibly TRBD1 (5 bases). CDR1 SEHNR and CDR2 FQNEAQ come from the germline V gene (reference sequence). The CDR3 covers 14 residues. The V end was cut by 3 bases, the J end by 6 bases, with 11 bases between. DNA of the CDR3: TGTGCCAGCAGCTTCGAACGACAGTATGAAAAACTGTTTTTT. Its translation is CASSFERQYEKLFF.

The V and J genes are TRBV10-2 and TRBJ1-2, with 8 bases matching TRBD1. The germline CDR1 and CDR2 sequences are WSHSY and SAAADI. With 3 bases clipped from V and 6 bases from J, the junction kept 9 bases outside the gene matches. CDR3 size: 15 residues. The CDR3 DNA reads TGCGCCAGCAGTGATGCCGGGACAGGATTGAATGGCTACACCTTC. Residues: CASSDAGTGLNGYTF.

J is TRBJ1-4 and V is TRBV7-9; 7 positions match TRBD1. The CDR3 extends over 15 amino acids. Per germline, CDR1 SEHNR and CDR2 FQNEAQ (reference sequence). The J segment lost 2 bases and the V segment lost 10 bases, leaving 10 bases of the junction unmatched. CDR3 DNA: TGTGCCACAAGGGACAGAAACCTCACTAATGAAAAACTGTTTTTT. As protein: CATRDRNLTNEKLFF.

This chain joins TRBV5-1 and TRBJ1-1; 7 bases are a match to TRBD1. The CDR3 extends over 14 amino acids. Germline values: CDR1 SGHRS, CDR2 YFSETQ. V lost 5 bases and J lost 5; bases outside the gene matches: 9. CDR3 nucleotides: TGCGCCAGCAGGGCAGGGGGGCAGTGGACTGAAGCTTTCTTT. This translates into CASRAGGQWTEAFF.

V is TRBV4-1 and J is TRBJ1-1, with TRBD1 identical over 9 bases. The germline V gene encodes CDR1 MGHRA and CDR2 YSYEKL. This CDR3 comprises 16 residues. V lost 5 bases to trimming and J lost 5 bases; unmatched junction nucleotides: 12. CDR3 DNA: TGCGCCAGCAGCGCCCGGGGGGGACAGGGTTCAACTGAAGCTTTCTTT. This translates into CASSARGGQGSTEAFF.

The CDR3 loop reads CAWRRGGIITDTQYF. CDR3 nucleotide sequence: TGTGCCTGGCGGCGGGGGGGCATAATCACAGATACGCAGTATTTT. V is TRBV30 and J is TRBJ2-3, with 9 nucleotides matching TRBD2. Germline V gene sequence: CDR1 GTSNPN, CDR2 SVGIG (reference sequence). V gave up 5 bases and J gave up 2 bases; unmatched junction bases: 8. This CDR3 has 15 amino acids. Full variable domain (outside the CDR3, taken from reference TRBV30 and TRBJ2-3): SQTIHQWPATLVQPVGSPLSLECTVEGTSNPNLYWYRQAAGRGLQLLFYSVGIGQISSEVPQNLSASRPQDRQFILSSKKLLLSDSGFYLCAWRRGGIITDTQYFGPGTRLTVL.

V and J are TRBV5-1 and TRBJ1-6; 7 nucleotides align to TRBD1. This CDR3 spans 16 amino acids. V lost 4 bases to trimming and J lost 7 bases; unmatched junction nucleotides: 11. Germline loops: CDR1 SGHRS, CDR2 YFSETQ. The CDR3 spells CASSSEPGGRNSPLHF. The CDR3 nucleotides read TGCGCCAGCAGCAGCGAACCAGGGGGAAGGAATTCACCCCTCCACTTT.

This chain joins TRBV7-9 and TRBJ2-6; 9 bases map to TRBD2. CDR3 length: 12 residues. Germline V gives CDR1 SEHNR, CDR2 FQNEAQ (reference sequence). The CDR3 DNA reads TGTTCCATCTGGCGGGAGGGCCACGTCCTGACTTTC. Encoded protein: CSIWREGHVLTF.

This chain connects TRBV7-6 to TRBJ2-3; D is perhaps TRBD1 (5 bases). The CDR3 has 16 amino acids. The germline V gene has CDR1 SGHVS and CDR2 FNYEAQ. The germline V and J ends were trimmed by 2 bases and 4 bases, with 16 bases remaining between them. The CDR3 reads CASSLRLAGSADTQYF. The CDR3 DNA is TGTGCCAGCAGCTTAAGGTTGGCAGGGTCGGCAGATACGCAGTATTTT.

The rearrangement links TRBV19 to TRBJ1-1; no firm D call. The V end was cut by 2 bases, the J end by 0 bases, with 7 bases between. Germline V gene lookup returns CDR1 LNHDA and CDR2 SQIVND (reference sequence). CDR3 length: 14 amino acids. CDR3 sequence reads: CASSINNMNTEAFF. CDR3 bases: TGTGCCAGTAGTATAAACAACATGAACACTGAAGCTTTCTTT.

The rearrangement links TRBV7-9 to TRBJ1-1; D unclear. V lost 5 bases to trimming and J lost 3 bases, with 25 bases between them. The CDR3 sequence is 18 residues long. CDR1 and CDR2 from the germline V gene are SEHNR and FQNEAQ (reference sequence). CDR3 DNA sequence: TGTGCCAGCAGCACAGAGGAAGTGCTAGGGAGACCGGACACTGAAGCTTTCTTT. Its translation is CASSTEEVLGRPDTEAFF.

CDR3 DNA: TGTGCCAGCAGTGACTCGGGGGGTTTAAGTGATGAGCAGTTCTTC. Translation: CASSDSGGLSDEQFF. The chain recombines TRBV6-4 with TRBJ2-1; D is possibly TRBD2 (6 bases). V was shortened by 0 bases and J by 8 bases, with 14 bases between the two germline ends. Germline V gives CDR1 MRHNA, CDR2 SNTAGT. This CDR3 comprises 15 residues.

The chain joins TRBV13 to TRBJ2-7, with D maybe TRBD1 (6 bases). The length of the CDR3 is 12 residues. Trimming left V 2 bases short and J 7 bases short, with 9 bases between. Germline CDR1 reads PRHDT; CDR2 reads FYEKMQ (reference sequence). The CDR3 protein is CASSLRGGEQYF. The CDR3 coding sequence is TGTGCCAGCAGCTTACGAGGGGGAGAGCAGTACTTC.